The clone carrying this TCR beta chain was observed a handful of times. The antigen is not known. Isolated RNA was reverse transcribed in full, so expressed TCRB transcripts were sequenced. Method: immunoSEQ multiplex PCR; TCRdb's copy keeps in-frame clones and lacks some. The sample lists about 660,000 clones, about 14% occurring once. CD45RO/CCR7/CD25/CD127/CD95/CD27 sorting isolated CD4+ naive, central memory, regulatory and stem cell-like memory cells. This specimen comes from a study of beta chain features in type 1 diabetes. The overall study: Sorted cell examination encompassed 100 million to 110 million cells across all samples.

Study outcomes and limitations: PCR could preferentially amplify shorter templates, alike in patients and controls. Type 1 diabetes patients showed fewer insertions and more deletions at VDJ junctions. There was a moderate but significant shortening of TCRB CDR3s in all four CD4+ subsets of Type 1 diabetes patients.

Germline V gene data show CDR1 as SGHRS and CDR2 as YFSETQ. The CDR3 spans 14 residues. V lost 4 bases and J lost 4; bases outside the gene matches: 5. The sequenced sample was naive CD4+ T cells from blood. The rearrangement joins TRBV5-1 to TRBJ2-3; 8 nucleotides agree with TRBD2. This clonotype was sampled from a man younger than 35 with type 1 diabetes. CDR3 nucleotide sequence: TGCGCCAGCAGCCGCCCCGGGGGGGCAGATACGCAGTATTTT. Amino acid sequence: CASSRPGGADTQYF.